This TCR beta chain was identified during a study of tumor-infiltrating lymphocytes in oesophageal squamous cell carcinoma. Trimming cost V 4 bases and J 3 bases, with 12 bases left between them. Germline-derived CDR1 and CDR2 are SGHVS and FNYEAQ. The CDR3 is 14 amino acids. TCRdb fed the PCR reads into MiXCR, producing one record per CDR3 protein. This table has 13,000 or so distinct CDR3 sequences, 50% to 65% appearing once. What was sequenced was esophageal tumor tissue. V usage is TRBV7-6 and J usage is TRBJ2-5; D call uncertain. This receptor was identified in a female donor with esophageal squamous cell carcinoma. CDR3 DNA sequence: TGTGCCAGCAGCTCTCTGGGCGTGGAAGAGACCCAGTACTTC. Translating gives CASSSLGVEETQYF.